This T cell receptor beta chain was found in a study of cytomegalovirus exposure and HLA in healthy donors (dated by TCRdb to the late 2010s). A note on the overall study: In an earlier analysis of approximately 500 of the donors, approximately 300 Gb of sequence data and roughly 100 million unique TCR beta sequences from 180 million or so T cells were reported. Among some 410 genotyped donors of the cohort, an average of roughly 230,000 unique TCR beta nucleotide sequences was sequenced per donor, of which approximately 19% were non-productive. An early release that covered about 600 HLA-typed donors contained about 300 gigabases of sequencing data and about 93 million unique TCR sequences. Donor age, sex, ethnicity and CMV serostatus were collected together with the repertoire data. To predict cytomegalovirus infection status, the study combined high-throughput TCR immunosequencing, statistical association of individual TCRs with disease status, and machine learning. In a later genetic analysis, genome-wide SNP genotypes for about three fifths of the roughly 670 donors were used, and that subset was treated as a discovery cohort. Besides the first cohort of under 700 subjects, a separate validation cohort made up of roughly 120 different subjects was used. The aim of the study was to test whether cataloging public T cell receptors could identify signatures of past pathogen exposure. Every discovery cohort repertoire had been produced on one sequencing platform. Rather than using new phenotypic data, the later analysis identified candidate immune exposures from TCR beta sequences and from how often those sequences occurred across donors. Of the roughly 390 genotyped donors, around 81% fell in the genetic ancestry cluster associated with self-reported Caucasian donors. Because of strong linkage in the cohort, five DR-DQ haplotypes were treated as single units for association and clustering. The number of donors typed differed by locus, with roughly 620-630 for A, B, C, DRB1 and DQB1, more than 500 for DQA1, some 570 for DPA1, and roughly 450 for DPB1. Using immunosequencing, the study profiled T cell repertoires from about 650 subjects and related those repertoires to cytomegalovirus serostatus. HLA typing included class I and class II loci at four-digit resolution. To decide whether each TCR beta V gene segment behaved as functional or pseudogenic, an earlier analysis of several hundred of the donors relied on high-throughput TCR beta sequencing. A later analysis re-examined previously published TCR beta repertoires from over 500 donors and added high-resolution HLA genotyping to investigate patterns of TCR occurrence. Overall results and qualifications from the work: In a later analysis, HLA-associated TCR beta chains showed more clonal expansion and lower generation probabilities than non-associated chains that were equally common. A cluster of highly shared sequence variants was judged likely to represent a technical artifact of the sequencing pipeline. Because HLA typing was missing for some donors at each locus, association tests included only the typed subset. Across donors, most TCR sequences were observed very rarely, whereas some public TCRs were present in many individuals. When HLA alleles, especially DR and DQ, strongly co-occurred, TCR associations were difficult to assign to individual alleles. Broadly in line with IMGT annotations, most TCR beta V segments showed up in productive rearrangements about 90% or about 30% of the time in an earlier analysis of under 700 of the donors. Several of the top co-occurrence clusters appeared to be linked to parvovirus B19, influenza, CMV and Epstein-Barr virus, according to a later analysis. Linkage disequilibrium might explain the correlated functional status among segregating V segments, but an unknown experimental factor could not be ruled out. A further reported finding was that TCR beta sequences accurately predicted the HLA-A and HLA-B alleles for most subjects in the first cohort. In both the original and validation cohorts, the classifier was reported to diagnose cytomegalovirus status with high specificity and sensitivity. This cohort had only TCR beta chains sequenced, and the lack of alpha or paired-chain data limited which features could be detected. In a later analysis, TCR association rates were found to vary across HLA loci, with the most associated TCRs seen for DRB1 alleles and the fewest for HLA-C alleles. Presence/absence analyses assumed roughly uniform sequencing depth across donors, an assumption that may not hold. Over 15 rarely observed V segments, including chromosome 9 orphons, were excluded from the earlier analysis of approximately 500 of the donors because counts were too low. The authors suggested that the approach could potentially be extended to other disease states and immunological phenotypes. CMV serostatus was the only immune exposure information available for the cohort. An association between a missense DCLRE1C variant and V-gene and J-gene trimming of TCR beta chains was found in a later genetic analysis and replicated in an independent cohort. According to a later genetic analysis, donors in an Asian-associated ancestry cluster had fewer N-insertions in productive TCRs than the approximately 650-donor mean. Some IMGT-functional V segments, including TRBV6-2 and TRBV6-3, could not be distinguished by the 87-base-pair reads and were therefore excluded. At a false discovery rate of 0.05, a later analysis linked some 18,000 TCR beta sequences to specific HLA alleles. A few of the identified cytomegalovirus-associated TCR beta chains were confirmed in vitro to be specific for cytomegalovirus antigens. According to a later analysis, most CMV-associated TCR beta chains appeared to be HLA-restricted, and the HLA associations seemed to be driven largely by CMV exposure. In the study, some 160 TCR beta chains were listed as associated with cytomegalovirus.

Libraries were built with the immunoSEQ multiplex PCR assay. For the multiplex PCR, a mixture combining 60 forward primers for TCR Vbeta segments and 13 reverse primers for TCR Jbeta segments was used. A multiplex PCR assay on genomic DNA amplified the CDR3 region of rearranged TCR beta genes. The amplified TCR beta libraries were sequenced on the Illumina HiSeq System as 87-base-pair reads. On the study's bioinformatics: Across the 700 or so repertoires, a later analysis counted 60 million to 90 million unique TCR beta chains, around 10 million of which were shared by at least two donors. Raw reads were error-corrected and collapsed into unique sequences by a nearest-neighbor algorithm in which closely related sequences were merged to remove PCR and sequencing errors. CDR3 sequences were aligned to IMGT reference sequences to assign V, D and J gene segments. For a sequence to be retained, at least a six-nucleotide match to both a V gene segment and a J gene segment was required. Rearrangements were classified as productive when the CDR3 lacked stop codons and remained in frame with V and J, and all other rearrangements were classified as non-productive. Following IMGT convention, CDR3 was defined as the stretch from the second conserved V-encoded cysteine up to the conserved J-encoded phenylalanine. The earlier analysis of about 500 of the donors excluded sequences that lacked an unambiguous match to a single V gene segment. An earlier analysis of some 610 of the donors called V segments functional above 56.7% productive rearrangements and segregating when the between-donor standard deviation exceeded 5%. A statistical classification framework was built to diagnose cytomegalovirus status from the catalog of TCR beta chain sequences. V and J gene assignment, in a later analysis, came from comparing TCR nucleotide sequences with IMGT/GENE-DB human TR gene sequences. A later analysis assigned CDR3 sequences and most-parsimonious VDJ recombination scenarios with the TCRdist pipeline. In a later analysis, every TCR beta chain was defined by the combination of its CDR3 amino acid sequence and its V-gene family, and reads without a unique V-gene family were dropped. To address suspected cross-contamination and a sequencing artifact, a later analysis removed 592 highly shared, low-generation-probability nucleotide sequences. A later analysis calculated a clonal expansion index for each public chain from normalized within-repertoire ranks of inferred template counts. In a later analysis, generation probabilities were computed using a VDJ recombination model fitted to out-of-frame rearrangements, and the results were checked against IGoR. In a later analysis, TCR-TCR, TCR-HLA and TCR-CMV co-occurrence was scored with hypergeometric tests, and a repertoire-size bias correction was applied to TCR pairs. A later analysis estimated false discovery rates by permuting HLA or CMV assignments 20 times. In a later analysis, co-occurring TCRs were grouped using DBSCAN, and TCRdist sequence similarity was added for clustering within HLA-allele-positive subsets. Repertoires with fewer than 30,000 or more than 120,000 public chains, plus five repertoires with anomalous nucleotide sharing, were excluded from co-occurrence clustering. Imported from immuneACCESS, the table was reduced by TCRdb to in-frame sequences with V and J called. These copies leave out some clones; in studies compared against another copy, an unresolved V gene accounts for under half, and the cause of the remainder is not known. The DNA gave D and trimming, while V, J and clone size come from that table. Counted in this sample were around 200,000 clones; more than 60% of them appeared once. 0.22% of the sample lies in the top ten.

Clipping removes 5 bases from V and 0 bases from J, with 5 as the unmatched junction base count. Taken from cysteine to phenylalanine, the CDR3 has 16 residues. CDR3 DNA only is kept here, 48 bases in frame from base 1. As encoded in the germline V gene, CDR1 is SNHLY while CDR2 is FYNNEI. With regard to this clone: Its antigen is unknown. Base qualities are not recorded, but no much larger clone differs from it by a single base.

The cohort comprised several hundred healthy bone marrow donors. All cohort members were sampled while nominally healthy, although unrecorded immune exposures were likely present. The donor tested CMV seronegative and was one of the 352 seronegative cohort members. Each donor provided a peripheral blood sample, and peripheral blood mononuclear cells were used for TCR beta sequencing. The Qiagen DNeasy Blood Extraction Kit was used to extract genomic DNA from the blood cell samples. The sequence was collected from a girl aged 2-10 years in good health and CMV-seronegative. Sequenced: PBMCs. The chain is made from TRBV2 and TRBJ2-4; 9 central bases correspond to TRBD1. The CDR3 loop reads CASSTGTGLAKNIQYF. Here is the DNA: TGTGCCAGCAGTACCGGGACAGGGTTAGCCAAAAACATTCAGTACTTC.